This record concerns one TCR beta chain sequence. Its antigen remains unidentified. The record has no base qualities; no much larger clone is one base away. Collaborating institutions collected whole blood in K2EDTA tubes following their own protocols. For TCRbeta analysis, collaborator samples were shipped as frozen whole blood, as isolated PBMCs, or as DNA extracted from either sample type. The CDR3 contains 14 residues, cysteine and phenylalanine counted. CDR3 DNA only is kept here, 42 bases in frame from base 1. V is clipped by 4 bases and J by 5 bases, and the sequence between their germline boundaries is 14 bases long. From a lookup of the germline V gene, CDR1 and CDR2 are MDHEN and SYDVKM. The sample originates from a study of blood T cell repertoires in COVID-19 (dated by TCRdb to the early 2020s). For context, the study as a whole: Samples covering the acute and convalescent phases of COVID-19 were provided by collaborators in the United States, Italy and Spain. The material from the prospective study consisted of cDNA or gDNA derived from T cells, B-cell-depleted T cells, or PBMCs. The dataset comprised deeply sampled blood TCRbeta repertoires from subjects exposed to, actively infected with, or recovered from COVID-19. The repertoires were released in a freely available public database intended as a resource for research on the immune response to SARS-CoV-2. The samples were drawn from the first 160 participants of the ongoing ImmuneRACE study and from 1,254 subjects provided by 6 global collaborators. The sample metadata nearly always contained a de-identified subject ID, COVID-19 status, age in years and sex. Where available, HLA class I and class II types were taken from metadata supplied by the sample provider and were not determined by assay-based typing.

On the study overall, not on this receptor specifically: How much clinical and demographic metadata was included differed by source and by participant, and the metadata was provided uncurated.

TCRbeta CDR3 regions were amplified from genomic DNA by means of the immunoSEQ Assay, a bias-controlled multiplex PCR. The original pipeline was this. Nucleated cell counts per sample were estimated from amplification of reference gene primers within the assay. To quantify the absolute abundance of each unique TCRbeta CDR3 rearrangement, sequence reads were collapsed and filtered. Productive Simpson clonality was computed per sample as the square root of Simpson's diversity index over productive rearrangements. TCRdb carries this immuneACCESS record with in-frame sequences only. Its versions omit some clonotypes, under half of them owing to an unresolved V gene in the studies checked, with the rest unexplained. V and J calls and clone size follow that table, whereas D and trimming were derived from the DNA. The sample has 150,000 to 200,000 clones on record, around 85% of them singletons. About a fifth of the sample comes from the top ten.

Material: peripheral blood. The sequence came from a man in his 70s with active or convalescent COVID-19. The sequence joins TRBV28 to TRBJ1-2; matching of 6 bases hints at TRBD1 as the D gene. The CDR3 reads as follows: CASSSSGASYGYTF. The sequenced DNA: TGTGCCAGCAGTTCCTCAGGGGCGAGTTATGGCTACACCTTC.